This T cell receptor beta chain comes out of a study of T cell repertoires in cytomegalovirus infection. Study in general: Indications of both CMV infection and matching HLA type were provided by public TCR beta signatures.

As concerns this clonotype: Its antigen is still unknown.

This CDR3 spans 15 amino acids. Germline V gene sequence: CDR1 SGDLS, CDR2 YYNGEE. The V end was cut by 0 bases, the J end by 3 bases, with 9 bases between. TCRdb re-called the reads through MiXCR, storing one row per CDR3 protein. The data hold 55,000 to 70,000 distinct CDR3 sequences, with 20% to 25% observed a single time. This chain links TRBV9 with TRBJ2-2; no reliable D call. The sample comprised PBMCs, sequenced either directly or after in vitro stimulation (not recorded which). This clonotype was sampled from a human donor in good health (CMV status not recorded). Some clones in this sample may be carry-over from other donors' samples. The CDR3 bases are TGTGCCAGCAGCGTAGCGGGCAGTTACACCGGGGAGCTGTTTTTT. Translating gives CASSVAGSYTGELFF.